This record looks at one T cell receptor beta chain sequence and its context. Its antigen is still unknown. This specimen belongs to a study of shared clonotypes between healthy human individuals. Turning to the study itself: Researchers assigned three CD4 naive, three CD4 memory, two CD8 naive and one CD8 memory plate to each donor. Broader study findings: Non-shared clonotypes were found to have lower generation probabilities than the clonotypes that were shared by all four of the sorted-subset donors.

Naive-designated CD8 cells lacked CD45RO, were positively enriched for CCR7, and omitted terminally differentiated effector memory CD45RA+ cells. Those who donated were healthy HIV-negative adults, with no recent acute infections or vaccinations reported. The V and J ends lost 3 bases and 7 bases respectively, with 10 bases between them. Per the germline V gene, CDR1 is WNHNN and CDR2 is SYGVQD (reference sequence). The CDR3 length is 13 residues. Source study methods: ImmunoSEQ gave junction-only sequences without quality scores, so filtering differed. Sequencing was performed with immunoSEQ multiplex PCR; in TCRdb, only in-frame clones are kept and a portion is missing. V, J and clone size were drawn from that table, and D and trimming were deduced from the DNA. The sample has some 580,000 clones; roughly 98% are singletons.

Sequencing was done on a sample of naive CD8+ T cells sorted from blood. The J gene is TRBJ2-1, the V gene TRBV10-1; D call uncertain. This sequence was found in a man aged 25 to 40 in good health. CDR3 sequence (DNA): TGCGCCAGCAGTGAAGAGGTCCCAAATGAGCAGTTCTTC. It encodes CASSEEVPNEQFF.